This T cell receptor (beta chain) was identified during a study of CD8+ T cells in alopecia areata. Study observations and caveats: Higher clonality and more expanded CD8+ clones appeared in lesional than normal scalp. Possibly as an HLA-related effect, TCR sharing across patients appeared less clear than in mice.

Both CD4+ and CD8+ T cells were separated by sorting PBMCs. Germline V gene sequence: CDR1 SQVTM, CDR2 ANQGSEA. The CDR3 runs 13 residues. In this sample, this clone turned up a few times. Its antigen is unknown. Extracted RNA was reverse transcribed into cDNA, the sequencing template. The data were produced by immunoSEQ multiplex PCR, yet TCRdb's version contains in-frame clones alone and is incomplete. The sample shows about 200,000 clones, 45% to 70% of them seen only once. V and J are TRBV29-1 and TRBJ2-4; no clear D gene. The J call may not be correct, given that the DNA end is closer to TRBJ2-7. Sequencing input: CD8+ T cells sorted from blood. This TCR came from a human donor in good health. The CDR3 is CSVVHANSYEQYF. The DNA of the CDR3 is TGCAGCGTTGTACACGCGAACTCCTACGAGCAGTACTTC.